The 29 T cell receptor beta chains listed next were all sequenced from one sample in a study of radiotherapy plus CTLA-4 blockade in lung cancer. Data came from immunoSEQ multiplex PCR; TCRdb stores just in-frame clones and leaves some out. Among around 78,000 clones listed, under 80% were seen once. The sequencing used peripheral blood, collected from a patient treated with radiotherapy plus ipilimumab. The source of these receptors is a human donor with non-small cell lung cancer who had a partial response to radiotherapy plus ipilimumab. Some clones in this sample may be carry-over from other donors' samples.

This chain joins TRBV6-6 and TRBJ1-1, with D hard to call. Germline loops: CDR1 MNHNY, CDR2 SVGAGI (reference sequence). The V end was cut by 0 bases, the J end by 5 bases, with 16 bases between. There are 16 residues in the CDR3. The CDR3 DNA follows: TGTGCCAGCAGTTACTCGACGGCAGCTAGGAAAACTGAAGCTTTCTTT. It translates to CASSYSTAARKTEAFF.

This chain joins TRBV6-5 and TRBJ2-1; D is possibly TRBD1 (6 bases). V dropped 2 bases and J dropped 4 bases, with 12 bases sitting between them. The germline V gene encodes CDR1 MNHEY and CDR2 SVGAGI. The CDR3 runs to 15 residues. DNA for the CDR3: TGTGCCAGCAGTTACGGGGCAGGGGTATACAATGAGCAGTTCTTC. The encoded protein is CASSYGAGVYNEQFF.

This clone occurred a few times. The chain links TRBV29-1 to TRBJ2-7; perhaps TRBD1 as D (5 bases). The CDR3 runs to 14 residues. In germline, CDR1 is SQVTM, CDR2 ANQGSEA. The V end was cut by 5 bases, the J end by 0 bases, with 14 bases between. CDR3 loop: CSVKSDIRSYEQYF. CDR3 DNA sequence: TGCAGCGTTAAATCGGACATCCGCTCCTACGAGCAGTACTTC.

V gene TRBV28 combines with J gene TRBJ1-5; D remains unclear. V gave up 7 bases and J gave up 7 bases, with 11 bases separating them. From germline, CDR1 is MDHEN and CDR2 SYDVKM. This CDR3 region has 12 residues. The CDR3 here is CASTAGPQPQHF. In DNA, the CDR3 is TGTGCCAGCACGGCAGGTCCCCAGCCCCAGCATTTT. Filled out from reference TRBV28 and TRBJ1-5, the complete variable domain reads DVKVTQSSRYLVKRTGEKVFLECVQDMDHENMFWYRQDPGLGLRLIYFSYDVKMKEKGDIPEGYSVSREKKERFSLILESASTNQTSMYLCASTAGPQPQHFGDGTRLSIL.

The rearrangement links TRBV30 to TRBJ1-5; 7 nucleotides line up with TRBD1. CDR3 size: 15 residues. The J segment lost 10 bases and the V segment lost 0 bases, leaving 12 bases of the junction unmatched. Germline loops: CDR1 GTSNPN, CDR2 SVGIG (reference sequence). Here the CDR3 DNA reads TGTGCCTGGAGTGTACCACGGACAGGAATATACCCCCAGCATTTT. Amino acids: CAWSVPRTGIYPQHF.

This clone was seen a single time. This chain joins TRBV5-1 and TRBJ2-1, with a possible D match to TRBD2 (5 bases). CDR1 and CDR2 (germline): SGHRS, YFSETQ. Trimming pared 0 bases from V and 0 bases from J, leaving 10 bases between. The CDR3 consists of 16 residues. The CDR3: CASSLGPGSSYNEQFF. The CDR3 bases are TGCGCCAGCAGCTTGGGGCCGGGGAGCTCCTACAATGAGCAGTTCTTC.

This chain links TRBV30 with TRBJ2-7; D gene unclear. V was trimmed by 3 bases and J by 4 bases, leaving 13 bases between them. The CDR3 spans 13 residues. Per germline, CDR1 GTSNPN and CDR2 SVGIG (reference sequence). The CDR3 bases are TGTGCCTGGAGATCTCCGGTTGGTTACGAGCAGTACTTC. It is translated as CAWRSPVGYEQYF.

V and J are TRBV14 and TRBJ1-1; 8 nucleotides align to TRBD1. J lost 6 bases, V lost 4 bases, and 7 bases had no gene match. The CDR3 runs to 14 residues. Germline V gene sequence: CDR1 SGHDN, CDR2 FVKESK. In nucleotides, the CDR3 is TGTGCCAGCAGCCGCCGACAGGGGTGGGCTGAAGCTTTCTTT. As protein: CASSRRQGWAEAFF.

J is TRBJ1-3 and V is TRBV28, with D tentatively TRBD1 (5 bases). CDR3 length: 15 amino acids. Germline lookup yields CDR1 MDHEN and CDR2 SYDVKM. V lost 5 bases and J lost 4, with 15 bases in between. Written as DNA, the CDR3 is TGTGCCAGCAGTAATATAGACAGTGGGGGAAACACCATATATTTT. Translating gives CASSNIDSGGNTIYF.

The V gene is TRBV7-6, the J gene TRBJ2-3; D perhaps matches TRBD2 (6 bases). V was trimmed by 1 base and J by 0 bases, leaving 11 bases between them. This CDR3 is 16 amino acids long. CDR1 and CDR2 from the germline V gene are SGHVS and FNYEAQ. The CDR3 DNA follows: TGTGCCAGCAGCTTAGTTGGGGGGACGAGCACAGATACGCAGTATTTT. Translating it yields CASSLVGGTSTDTQYF.

This clone was detected only once. The CDR3 region has the DNA TGCGCCAGCAGCTTGGGGAGCAGCTCTGGAAACACCATATATTTT. As protein: CASSLGSSSGNTIYF. The rearrangement uses TRBV5-1 and TRBJ1-3; D call uncertain. This CDR3 comprises 15 residues. V was shortened by 0 bases and J by 0 bases, with 7 bases between the two germline ends. From germline, CDR1 is SGHRS and CDR2 YFSETQ.

This sequence joins TRBV6-5 and TRBJ1-2; tentatively, D is TRBD1 (5 bases). Trimming took 5 bases from V and 0 from J, leaving 13 bases between them. CDR3 length: 15 amino acids. Germline assignment: CDR1 MNHEY and CDR2 SVGAGI. The CDR3 sequence is CASSTDSRSNYGYTF. The CDR3 DNA reads TGTGCCAGCAGTACCGACAGTCGATCTAACTATGGCTACACCTTC.

This clone is a singleton in its sample. V usage is TRBV5-5 and J usage is TRBJ1-5, with TRBD1 identical over 7 bases. The CDR3 is 13 amino acids. J was trimmed by 5 bases and V by 2 bases; bases with no gene match: 1. Per the germline V gene, CDR1 is SGHKS and CDR2 is YYEKEE (reference sequence). CDR3 in amino acids: CASSFDRDQPQHF. CDR3 in DNA: TGTGCCAGCAGCTTCGACAGGGATCAGCCCCAGCATTTT.

Only a few counts were recorded for this clone. V and J are TRBV9 and TRBJ2-5, with 11 bases aligning to TRBD2. V dropped 0 bases and J dropped 5; count of bases not matched to a gene: 9. The CDR3 covers 17 residues. Germline assignment: CDR1 SGDLS and CDR2 YYNGEE. The CDR3 here is CASSVGLAGGTAETQYF. The CDR3, as DNA: TGTGCCAGCAGCGTAGGGTTAGCGGGGGGGACCGCGGAGACCCAGTACTTC.

The table lists this clone with a few counts. The chain combines TRBV15 with TRBJ2-1; D gene ambiguous. Trimming removed 3 bases from V and 4 bases from J, with 7 bases in between. CDR3 length: 13 amino acids. Germline CDR1 LNHNV, CDR2 YYDKDF (reference sequence). This chain's CDR3 is CATSSSSYNEQFF. CDR3 nucleotides: TGTGCCACCAGCAGTTCTTCTTACAATGAGCAGTTCTTC.

This clone has just a few counts. The rearrangement links TRBV7-2 to TRBJ1-1, with D unresolved. This CDR3 comprises 11 residues. V shed 5 bases and J shed 1 base, with 2 bases lying between them. Germline V gives CDR1 SGHTA, CDR2 FQGNSA. CDR3 sequence: CASSQNTEAFF. The DNA for the CDR3 is TGTGCCAGCAGCCAGAACACTGAAGCTTTCTTT.

The chain uses TRBV7-3 and TRBJ2-1; 8 bases align to TRBD2. The junction had 8 bases not matched to a gene; V was cut back by 3 bases and J by 1 base. Germline assignment: CDR1 SGHTA and CDR2 FQGTGA. The CDR3 extends over 17 amino acids. The CDR3 sequence: CASSLMGSGVSYNEQFF. The CDR3 bases are TGTGCCAGCAGCTTGATGGGTAGCGGGGTTTCCTACAATGAGCAGTTCTTC.

The CDR3 region has the DNA TGTGCCAGCTCACCCGGACAGGGGGTAGACTATGGCTACACCTTC. Translating gives CASSPGQGVDYGYTF. The genes are TRBV18 and TRBJ1-2; 10 bases fit TRBD1. The V gene's germline CDR1 is KGHSH and CDR2 LQKENI. Trimming cost V 3 bases and J 3 bases; bases outside gene matches: 4. This CDR3 contains 15 residues.

This sequence joins TRBV28 and TRBJ2-2, with 10 bases fitting TRBD2. V lost 3 bases and J lost 6; bases outside the gene matches: 4. There are 15 residues in the CDR3. CDR1 and CDR2 (germline): MDHEN, SYDVKM. The CDR3 DNA is TGTGCCAGCAGTTTTTGGACTAGCGGAGCCGGGGAGCTGTTTTTT. This translates into CASSFWTSGAGELFF.

This clone was recorded once. This chain uses TRBV5-4 with TRBJ2-1, with 14 bases lining up with TRBD2. V was pared by 3 bases and J by 8 bases, with 10 bases of the junction left unmatched. Germline CDR1 and CDR2: SGHNT and YYREEE (reference sequence). There are 17 residues in the CDR3. The CDR3 sequence: CASSSPGLAGAGYEQFF. CDR3 nucleotides: TGTGCCAGCAGCTCCCCGGGACTAGCGGGGGCCGGGTATGAGCAGTTCTTC.

This clone was observed a few times. The chain uses TRBV7-9 and TRBJ1-6; D might be TRBD1 (5 bases). Germline V gives CDR1 SEHNR, CDR2 FQNEAQ (reference sequence). V lost 5 bases, J lost 8 bases, and 22 bases lay in between. This CDR3 region has 17 residues. DNA for the CDR3: TGTGCCAGCAGCATGAGTACGGGGGTGACGGTGTATTCACCCCTCCACTTT. This sequence encodes CASSMSTGVTVYSPLHF.

The rearrangement joins TRBV4-1 to TRBJ2-7; 10 bases agree with TRBD1. Germline V CDR1 and CDR2: MGHRA, YSYEKL. This CDR3 comprises 14 residues. Unmatched junction bases numbered 4, after V lost 5 bases and J lost 3 bases. CDR3: CASSFRDRGYEQYF. DNA of the CDR3: TGCGCCAGCAGCTTCCGGGACAGGGGCTACGAGCAGTACTTC.

The V call is TRBV18, the J call TRBJ2-2; maybe TRBD2 (6 bases). This CDR3 has 17 amino acids. V dropped 2 bases and J dropped 0 bases, with 13 bases sitting between them. Per germline, CDR1 KGHSH and CDR2 LQKENI. CDR3 sequence: CASSPVTPGANTGELFF. For the CDR3, the DNA is TGTGCCAGCTCACCAGTCACCCCGGGGGCGAACACCGGGGAGCTGTTTTTT. Full variable domain (outside the CDR3, taken from reference TRBV18 and TRBJ2-2): NAGVMQNPRHLVRRRGQEARLRCSPMKGHSHVYWYRQLPEEGLKFMVYLQKENIIDESGMPKERFSAEFPKEGPSILRIQQVVRGDSAAYFCASSPVTPGANTGELFFGEGSRLTVL.

The chain joins TRBV19 to TRBJ2-3; 9 bases are a match to TRBD1. The CDR3 has 14 residues. Germline lookup yields CDR1 LNHDA and CDR2 SQIVND (reference sequence). J was trimmed by 3 bases and V by 5 bases; bases with no gene match: 3. CDR3 sequence reads: CASSSGQGTDTQYF. DNA for the CDR3: TGTGCCAGTAGTTCCGGACAGGGGACAGATACGCAGTATTTT.

The chain combines TRBV11-2 with TRBJ1-1; 8 bases align to TRBD1. The junction had 9 bases not matched to a gene; V was cut back by 4 bases and J by 8 bases. This CDR3 has 14 amino acids. Germline values: CDR1 SGHAT, CDR2 FQNNGV. The CDR3 DNA reads TGTGCCAGCAGCTCCCATCCCTCAGGGGGCGAAGCTTTCTTT. It codes for CASSSHPSGGEAFF.

The rearrangement joins TRBV11-3 to TRBJ2-3, with 8 positions matching TRBD2. This CDR3 has 16 amino acids. Germline trimming cut 5 bases from V and 2 bases from J; bases unmatched to any gene: 9. Germline V gives CDR1 SGHNT, CDR2 YENEEA. The CDR3 sequence is CASSRGGYRATDTQYF. The CDR3 nucleotides are TGTGCCAGCAGCCGGGGGGGCTATCGTGCCACAGATACGCAGTATTTT.

This CDR3 is CASAGGTNEKLFF. CDR3 nucleotide sequence: TGTGCCAGCGCAGGGGGCACTAATGAAAAACTGTTTTTT. The gene calls are TRBV11-2 and TRBJ1-4, with TRBD1 matching over 8 bases. Germline V gene data show CDR1 as SGHAT and CDR2 as FQNNGV. CDR3 length equals 13 residues. After removal of 8 bases from V and 2 bases from J, the junction contained 1 base not matched to a gene.

The chain uses TRBV9 and TRBJ2-5, with 11 nucleotides matching TRBD1. V was clipped by 3 bases and J by 7 bases; unmatched bases: 8. The CDR3 covers 15 residues. Germline assignment: CDR1 SGDLS and CDR2 YYNGEE. The DNA of the CDR3 is TGTGCCAGCAGCGGGACGGGACAGGGGGATGGGACCCAGTACTTC. Its protein is CASSGTGQGDGTQYF.

The chain has TRBV7-2 and TRBJ2-3, with 7 bases lining up with TRBD2. V trimming: 0 bases; J trimming: 4 bases; junction bases outside the gene matches: 7. Germline CDR1 and CDR2: SGHTA and FQGNSA. CDR3 length equals 16 residues. The CDR3 here is CASSLALATRADTQYF. For the CDR3, the DNA is TGTGCCAGCAGCTTAGCACTAGCGACCCGTGCAGATACGCAGTATTTT.